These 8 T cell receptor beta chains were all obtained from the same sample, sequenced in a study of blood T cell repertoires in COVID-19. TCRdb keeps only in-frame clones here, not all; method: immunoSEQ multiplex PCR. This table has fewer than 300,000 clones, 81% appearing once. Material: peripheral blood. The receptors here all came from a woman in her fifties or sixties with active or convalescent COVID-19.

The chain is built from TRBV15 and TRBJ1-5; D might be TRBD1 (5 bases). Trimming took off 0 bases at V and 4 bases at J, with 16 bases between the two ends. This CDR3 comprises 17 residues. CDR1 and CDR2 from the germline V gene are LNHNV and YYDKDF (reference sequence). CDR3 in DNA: TGTGCCACCAGCAGAGATATAGGGGAATCGGCAAATCAGCCCCAGCATTTT. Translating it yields CATSRDIGESANQPQHF.

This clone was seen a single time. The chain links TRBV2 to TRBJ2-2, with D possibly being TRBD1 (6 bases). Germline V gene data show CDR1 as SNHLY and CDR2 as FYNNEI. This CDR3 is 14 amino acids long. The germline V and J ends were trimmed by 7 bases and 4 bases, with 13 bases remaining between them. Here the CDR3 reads CASMGAWGTGELFF. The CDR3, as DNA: TGTGCCAGCATGGGGGCGTGGGGCACCGGGGAGCTGTTTTTT.

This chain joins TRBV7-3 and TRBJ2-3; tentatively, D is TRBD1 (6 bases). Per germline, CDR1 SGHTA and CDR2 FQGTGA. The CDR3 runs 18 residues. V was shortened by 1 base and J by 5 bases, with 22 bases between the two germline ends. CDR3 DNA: TGTGCCAGCAGCTTAATGGGGGCCAACACAGGGTCAGGAGATACGCAGTATTTT. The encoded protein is CASSLMGANTGSGDTQYF.

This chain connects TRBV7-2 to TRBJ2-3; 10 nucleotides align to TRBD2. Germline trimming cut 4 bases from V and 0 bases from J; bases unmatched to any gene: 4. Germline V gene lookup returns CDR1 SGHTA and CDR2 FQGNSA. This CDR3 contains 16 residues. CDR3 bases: TGTGCCAGCAGCTGGAGCGGGGGGGGCAGCACAGATACGCAGTATTTT. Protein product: CASSWSGGGSTDTQYF.

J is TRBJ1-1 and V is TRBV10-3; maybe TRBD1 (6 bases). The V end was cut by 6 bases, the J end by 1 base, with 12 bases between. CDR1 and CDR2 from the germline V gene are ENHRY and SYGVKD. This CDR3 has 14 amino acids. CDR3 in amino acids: CAIRPRTANTEAFF. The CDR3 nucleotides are TGTGCCATCAGACCCCGGACAGCGAACACTGAAGCTTTCTTT.

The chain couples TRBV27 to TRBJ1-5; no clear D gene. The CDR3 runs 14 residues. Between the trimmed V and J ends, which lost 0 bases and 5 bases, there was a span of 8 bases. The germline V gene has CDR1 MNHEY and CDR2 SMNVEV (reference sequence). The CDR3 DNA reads TGTGCCAGCAGTTTATCAGCAAACGATCAGCCCCAGCATTTT. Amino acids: CASSLSANDQPQHF.

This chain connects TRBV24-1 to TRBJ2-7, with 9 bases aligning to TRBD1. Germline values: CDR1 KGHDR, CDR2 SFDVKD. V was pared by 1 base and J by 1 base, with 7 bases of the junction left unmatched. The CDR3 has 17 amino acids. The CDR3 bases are TGTGCCACCAGTGATTTTCTACAGGGGGCGAAGTCCTACGAGCAGTACTTC. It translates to CATSDFLQGAKSYEQYF.

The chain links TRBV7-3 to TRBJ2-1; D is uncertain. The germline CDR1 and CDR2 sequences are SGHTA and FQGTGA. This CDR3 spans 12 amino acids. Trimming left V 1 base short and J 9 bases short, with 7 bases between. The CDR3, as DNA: TGTGCCAGCAGCTTAATTGCAGGTGAGCAGTTCTTC. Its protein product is CASSLIAGEQFF.